The 9 T cell receptor beta chains below come from one sample, sequenced in a study of shared clonotypes between healthy human individuals. Clones were read by immunoSEQ multiplex PCR, and TCRdb kept only the in-frame ones, dropping some. The sample records 2 million to 2.5 million clones, roughly 93% being singletons. Sequencing used naive CD4+ T cells from PBMCs. As for subset: CD45RA+ positively selected. The receptors stem from a man between 18 and 35 years old in good health. Some clones in this sample may be carry-over from other donors' samples.

The V gene is TRBV28, the J gene TRBJ2-5; 9 nucleotides agree with TRBD1. The germline V gene has CDR1 MDHEN and CDR2 SYDVKM. The V segment lost 4 bases and the J segment 5 bases; nucleotides outside the gene matches: 11. This CDR3 spans 16 amino acids. CDR3 in DNA: TGTGCCAGCAGTTCCATAGGGACAGGGTTTACGGAGACCCAGTACTTC. It yields the protein CASSSIGTGFTETQYF. Drawing the rest from reference TRBV28 and TRBJ2-5, the complete variable domain is DVKVTQSSRYLVKRTGEKVFLECVQDMDHENMFWYRQDPGLGLRLIYFSYDVKMKEKGDIPEGYSVSREKKERFSLILESASTNQTSMYLCASSSIGTGFTETQYFGPGTRLLVL.

The V call is TRBV7-9, the J call TRBJ2-2, with D possibly TRBD2 on 6 matching bases. V lost 3 bases to trimming and J lost 1 base, with 18 bases between them. The CDR3 is made up of 18 amino acids. Per germline, CDR1 SEHNR and CDR2 FQNEAQ (reference sequence). CDR3 in DNA: TGTGCCAGCAGCTTGCGTAGGACTACCACAGGGAACACCGGGGAGCTGTTTTTT. The encoded protein is CASSLRRTTTGNTGELFF.

V is TRBV28 and J is TRBJ2-6; 15 bases agree with TRBD2. With 6 bases clipped from V and 4 bases from J, the junction kept 16 bases outside the gene matches. Germline-derived CDR1 and CDR2 are MDHEN and SYDVKM. The CDR3 has 21 amino acids. This CDR3 is CASRPPLWGTSGRTGANVLTF. The CDR3 DNA reads as TGTGCCAGCAGACCACCTTTATGGGGGACTAGCGGGAGGACCGGGGCCAACGTCCTGACTTTC.

The J gene is TRBJ2-7, the V gene TRBV29-1; 15 bases are shared with TRBD2. After removal of 2 bases from V and 1 base from J, the junction contained 12 bases not matched to a gene. Germline CDR1 SQVTM, CDR2 ANQGSEA. CDR3 length equals 19 residues. DNA of the CDR3: TGCAGCGTTGAAAACCCTTCGGGACTAGCGGGAGGACGATCCTACGAGCAGTACTTC. Its translation is CSVENPSGLAGGRSYEQYF.

This chain's CDR3 is CASSLWRGAEQYF. The CDR3 DNA reads as TGTGCCAGTTCACTATGGCGCGGGGCCGAGCAGTACTTC. The rearrangement links TRBV7-2 to TRBJ2-7; D possibly corresponds to TRBD2 (6 bases). V lost 9 bases to trimming and J lost 6 bases, with 18 bases between them. Germline assignment: CDR1 SGHTA and CDR2 FQGNSA. This CDR3 contains 13 residues.

In its sample, this clone was seen once. The genes are TRBV5-1 and TRBJ2-7, with 13 positions matching TRBD2. Germline CDR1 reads SGHRS; CDR2 reads YFSETQ. The ends lost 4 bases at V and 7 bases at J; junction bases unmatched: 8. The CDR3 length is 15 residues. In DNA, the CDR3 is TGCGCCAGCAGCCCTACTAGCGGGAGGGCCGGGGAGCAGTACTTC. It translates to CASSPTSGRAGEQYF. Looking up the rest from reference TRBV5-1 and TRBJ2-7 gives the full variable domain: KAGVTQTPRYLIKTRGQQVTLSCSPISGHRSVSWYQQTPGQGLQFLFEYFSETQRNKGNFPGRFSGRQFSNSRSEMNVSTLELGDSALYLCASSPTSGRAGEQYFGPGTRLTVT.

Worth noting for this clone: The identical CDR3 is also encoded by other nucleotide sequences in the sample. CDR3 in amino acids: CATSRDRTANSNQPQHF. The CDR3 bases are TGTGCCACCAGCAGAGATCGGACAGCTAATAGCAATCAGCCCCAGCATTTT. The chain uses TRBV15 and TRBJ1-5; possible D gene TRBD1, 6 bases. Trimming removed 0 bases at V and 0 bases at J, with 12 bases between. The CDR3 has 17 residues. CDR1 and CDR2 from the germline V gene are LNHNV and YYDKDF (reference sequence).

The chain links TRBV11-2 to TRBJ1-1, with D tentatively TRBD1 (5 bases). The CDR3 extends over 17 amino acids. Germline values: CDR1 SGHAT, CDR2 FQNNGV. Trimming took off 8 bases at V and 0 bases at J, with 22 bases between the two ends. The CDR3 sequence: CASSSGQGVELNTEAFF. CDR3 coding DNA: TGTGCCAGCTCCAGTGGGCAGGGCGTCGAATTGAACACTGAAGCTTTCTTT.

V and J are TRBV9 and TRBJ2-2; unclear D gene. The V end lost 4 bases, the J end lost 4 bases, and 20 bases lay between the germline ends. The CDR3 contains 17 residues. Looked up from germline, CDR1 is SGDLS and CDR2 is YYNGEE. In nucleotides, the CDR3 is TGTGCCAGCAGCCCGGAGAGGAAAGGAGAAAGCACCGGGGAGCTGTTTTTT. This sequence encodes CASSPERKGESTGELFF. The variable domain in full, with the rest retrieved from reference TRBV9 and TRBJ2-2, is DSGVTQTPKHLITATGQRVTLRCSPRSGDLSVYWYQQSLDQGLQFLIQYYNGEERAKGNILERFSAQQFPDLHSELNLSSLELGDSALYFCASSPERKGESTGELFFGEGSRLTVL.